Included here is one T cell receptor (beta chain) sequence, with context. At one of its ends the junction is not consistent with the germline gene, which may arise from a read error. The sample carries other DNA sequences with the same CDR3. The source of the sample is a study of cytomegalovirus exposure and HLA in healthy donors. From germline, CDR1 is MNHNY and CDR2 SVGAGI (reference sequence). This CDR3 has 16 amino acids. PCR primers comprised 60 Vbeta and 13 Jbeta primers. Measured with immunoSEQ multiplex PCR; TCRdb has only the in-frame clones, and not every one. The record lists fewer than 60,000 clones, of which the ten most abundant hold 12%.

Sequenced input: PBMCs. The sequence was obtained from a woman aged 30 to 39 in good health and CMV-seropositive. V gene TRBV6-6 combines with J gene TRBJ1-6; no clear D. CDR3 bases: TGTGCCAGCAGTTACTCGAGCGGGCTGGATAATTCACCCCTACACTTT. Translation gives CASSYSSGLDNSPLHF.